One and the same sample provided the 14 T cell receptor beta chains below, sequenced in a study of CD8+CD57+ T cells in acquired aplastic anemia. CD8+CD57+ cell expansion, shown by flow cytometry, had occurred in the patients selected for sequencing. TCR beta VDJ and CDR3 profiles were obtained from a genomic DNA template. TCRdb re-called the reads through MiXCR, storing one row per CDR3 protein. The sample lists hundreds of thousands of distinct CDR3 sequences, roughly a third seen once, with under 0.95% in the top ten. The sample taken for sequencing was sorted CD4+, CD8+, or CD8+CD57+ T cells (not recorded which) from PBMCs. These receptors all come from a human donor with aplastic anemia.

As to this clonotype: This may be a read error, as it is one base from a much larger clone. The chain employs TRBV2 and TRBJ1-1, with D possibly TRBD1 on 5 matching bases. V was cut by 6 bases and J by 5 bases, with 16 bases left in between. The CDR3 sequence is 14 residues long. Per the germline V gene, CDR1 is SNHLY and CDR2 is FYNNEI. CDR3 amino acids: CASSGEGPGTEAFF. The CDR3 region has the DNA TGTGCCAGCAGCGGGGAGGGGCCGGGAACTGAAGCTTTCTTT.

This clonotype was observed a few times. This chain connects TRBV4-3 to TRBJ1-2, with D maybe TRBD1 (6 bases). This CDR3 comprises 16 residues. From germline, CDR1 is LGHNA and CDR2 YSLEER. V gave up 0 bases and J gave up 4 bases, with 15 bases separating them. CDR3 protein: CASSQDGGRGSYGYTF. CDR3 coding DNA: TGCGCCAGCAGCCAAGATGGGGGCAGGGGAAGCTATGGCTACACCTTC.

The table lists this clonotype with many counts. Here the CDR3 DNA reads TGTGCCAGCAGCTTAGCTTTGGGCAATCAGCCCCAGCATTTT. It encodes CASSLALGNQPQHF. The V and J genes are TRBV7-6 and TRBJ1-5; D remains unclear. CDR1 and CDR2 (germline): SGHVS, FNYEAQ. The germline V and J ends were trimmed by 0 bases and 2 bases, with 5 bases remaining between them. The CDR3 totals 14 residues.

This clonotype occurred many times. The chain links TRBV15 to TRBJ1-5; TRBD1 is a possible D gene (6 bases). CDR1 is LNHNV, CDR2 YYDKDF, per germline (reference sequence). V was clipped by 5 bases and J by 2 bases, with 19 bases between them. The CDR3 sequence is 17 residues long. For the CDR3, the DNA is TGTGCCACCAGCCCCGATAGGGGGGGCTTTCGCAATCAGCCCCAGCATTTT. Translation: CATSPDRGGFRNQPQHF.

This clonotype showed up many times. The rearrangement links TRBV2 to TRBJ1-5; no reliable D call. The CDR3 contains 15 residues. Germline V gene lookup returns CDR1 SNHLY and CDR2 FYNNEI. V lost 5 bases and J 3 bases, leaving 14 bases between the germline ends. Here the CDR3 reads CASSNYGRDNQPQHF. The CDR3 DNA reads TGTGCCAGCAGTAACTACGGACGGGACAATCAGCCCCAGCATTTT.

The chain joins TRBV29-1 to TRBJ2-2; possibly TRBD2 for D (5 bases). Germline CDR1 reads SQVTM; CDR2 reads ANQGSEA. V was pared by 2 bases and J by 5 bases, with 15 bases between. The CDR3 loop spans 15 amino acids. The CDR3 sequence is CSVELQRSRTGELFF. In DNA, the CDR3 is TGCAGCGTTGAACTCCAGCGGTCAAGAACCGGGGAGCTGTTTTTT.

This clonotype appeared many times. The rearrangement links TRBV20-1 to TRBJ1-2, with no clear D. The V gene's germline CDR1 is DFQATT and CDR2 SNEGSKA (reference sequence). The CDR3 is made up of 13 amino acids. The ends were cut back, 0 bases at V and 3 bases at J, with 8 bases in the middle. CDR3 sequence (DNA): TGCAGTGCTAGAGACTCTAGAGACTATGGCTACACCTTC. As protein: CSARDSRDYGYTF.

The chain uses TRBV10-3 and TRBJ1-1; 7 bases are a match to TRBD1. Losses at the gene ends were 10 bases for V and 4 bases for J; bases not matched to a gene: 18. The CDR3 extends over 16 amino acids. Germline V gene data show CDR1 as ENHRY and CDR2 as SYGVKD. CDR3 amino acids: CATSTGGTGEGTEAFF. CDR3 DNA sequence: TGTGCCACCTCAACGGGGGGAACAGGGGAGGGCACTGAAGCTTTCTTT.

This clonotype has a count of ten or more. CDR3 loop: CASSLGSTGANYGYTF. CDR3 nucleotides: TGTGCCAGCAGCTTAGGTTCCACAGGGGCTAACTATGGCTACACCTTC. The gene calls are TRBV7-8 and TRBJ1-2; TRBD1 matches at 7 bases. Germline CDR1 reads SGHVS; CDR2 reads FQNEAQ. The CDR3 runs 16 residues. V shed 1 base and J 0 bases; nucleotides not matched to a gene: 5.

The rearrangement uses TRBV20-1 and TRBJ2-3; 7 nucleotides agree with TRBD2. With the DNA end fitting TRBJ2-5 better, the J assignment may be wrong. The CDR3 has 16 residues. Germline CDR1 is DFQATT and CDR2 is SNEGSKA (reference sequence). CDR3 in amino acids: CSARDRGGSSMETQYF. CDR3 DNA sequence: TGCAGTGCTAGAGATCGGGGCGGGAGCTCCATGGAGACCCAGTACTTC.

This chain uses TRBV11-1 with TRBJ1-4; 9 bases match TRBD1. V lost 4 bases and J lost 6; bases outside the gene matches: 3. The CDR3 length is 14 residues. The germline gives CDR1 SGHAT, CDR2 FQDESV (reference sequence). The CDR3 loop is CASSSRTGDEKLFF. Written as DNA, the CDR3 is TGTGCCAGCAGCTCCCGGACAGGGGATGAAAAACTGTTTTTT.

This clonotype was counted ten times or more. V gene TRBV12-3 or TRBV12-4 combines with J gene TRBJ2-7; no reliable D call. This CDR3 spans 12 amino acids. V was cut by 5 bases and J by 5 bases, with 10 bases left in between. CDR3 amino acids: CASSRTYHEQYF. Written as DNA, the CDR3 is TGTGCCAGCAGTCGGACCTACCACGAGCAGTACTTC.

This clonotype was picked up a small number of times. The V and J genes are TRBV27 and TRBJ1-3, with a weak D call TRBD1 (5 bases). V lost 1 base and J lost 9, with 19 bases in between. CDR1 is MNHEY, CDR2 SMNVEV, per germline (reference sequence). The CDR3 spans 16 residues. DNA for the CDR3: TGTGCCAGCAGTTTATTTCCATCAAACGACAGTTGCACCATATATTTT. It translates to CASSLFPSNDSCTIYF.

This clonotype was counted only a few times. V gene TRBV9 combines with J gene TRBJ1-3; 11 positions agree with TRBD1. Germline V gives CDR1 SGDLS, CDR2 YYNGEE. The CDR3 contains 16 residues. V trimming: 4 bases; J trimming: 5 bases; junction bases outside the gene matches: 8. This CDR3 is CASSPYPDRGRNTIYF. CDR3 sequence (DNA): TGTGCCAGCAGCCCGTACCCGGACAGGGGGCGAAACACCATATATTTT.